This T cell receptor beta chain was retrieved from a study of metastatic and nonmetastatic thyroid tumors. Via MiXCR, TCRdb re-called the PCR reads. The sample records approximately 6,300 clones, roughly 20% being singletons. Thyroid surgery took place with no prior treatment in any patient. V was clipped by 1 base and J by 6 bases, with 16 bases between them. Germline V lookup: CDR1 SGHRS, CDR2 YFSETQ. The CDR3 extends over 15 amino acids. In this sample, this clone is medium-sized. The clonotype comes from a female donor with papillary thyroid cancer or a benign thyroid nodule (not recorded which). Some clones in this sample may be carry-over from other donors' samples. The V and J genes are TRBV5-1 and TRBJ1-2, with D possibly matching TRBD1 (6 bases). Sequenced sample: adjacent normal tissue. The CDR3 here is CASSLSSWGADGYTF. The CDR3 DNA is TGCGCCAGCAGCTTGAGCTCCTGGGGGGCTGATGGCTACACCTTC.